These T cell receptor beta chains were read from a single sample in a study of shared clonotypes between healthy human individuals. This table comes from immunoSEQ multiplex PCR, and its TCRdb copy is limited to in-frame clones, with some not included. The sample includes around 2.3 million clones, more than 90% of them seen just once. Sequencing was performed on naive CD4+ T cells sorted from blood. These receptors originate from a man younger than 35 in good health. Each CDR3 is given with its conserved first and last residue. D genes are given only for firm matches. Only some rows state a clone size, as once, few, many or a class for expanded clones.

CDR3: CASSSQGANYGYTF
DNA: TGTGCCAGCAGTTCCCAGGGAGCTAACTATGGCTACACCTTC
size: once
length: 14
D: -
J: TRBJ1-2
V: TRBV28

CDR3: CASSLAVAGVHEQFF
DNA: TGCGCCAGCAGCTTGGCTGTAGCGGGGGTTCATGAGCAGTTCTTC
size: once
length: 15
D: TRBD2
J: TRBJ2-1
V: TRBV5-1

CDR3: CASSAASGGSGELFF
DNA: TGTGCCAGCAGTGCGGCTAGCGGGGGCTCCGGGGAGCTGTTTTTT
size: -
length: 15
D: TRBD2
J: TRBJ2-2
V: TRBV2

CDR3: CASSSQGDITYNSPLHF
DNA: TGTGCCAGCAGCTCACAGGGCGACATAACCTATAATTCACCCCTCCACTTT
size: -
length: 17
D: -
J: TRBJ1-6
V: TRBV13

CDR3: CTSSQDFGTGGWEQYF
DNA: TGCACCAGCAGCCAAGATTTTGGGACAGGGGGCTGGGAGCAGTACTTC
size: -
length: 16
D: -
J: TRBJ2-7
V: TRBV1

CDR3: CASNGGSNTGELFF
DNA: TGTGCCAGCAACGGCGGATCCAACACCGGGGAGCTGTTTTTT
size: -
length: 14
D: -
J: TRBJ2-2
V: TRBV6-1

CDR3: CASRRTGSSTDTQYF
DNA: TGTGCCAGCAGGAGGACAGGATCTAGCACAGATACGCAGTATTTT
size: once
length: 15
D: TRBD1
J: TRBJ2-3
V: TRBV6-1

CDR3: CASSGGSPLHF
DNA: TGTGCCAGCAGTGGAGGGTCACCCCTCCACTTT
size: -
length: 11
D: -
J: TRBJ1-6
V: TRBV2

CDR3: CASSLSGLAGVSTDTQYF
DNA: TGTGCCAGCAGCTTGTCAGGACTAGCGGGAGTCAGCACAGATACGCAGTATTTT
size: -
length: 18
D: TRBD2
J: TRBJ2-3
V: TRBV5-4

CDR3: CASSLTNYEQYF
DNA: TGTGCCAGCAGCTTAACCAACTACGAGCAGTACTTC
size: -
length: 12
D: -
J: TRBJ2-7
V: TRBV7-9

CDR3: CASRATSGKETQYF
DNA: TGTGCCAGCAGGGCTACTAGCGGAAAAGAGACCCAGTACTTC
size: -
length: 14
D: TRBD2
J: TRBJ2-5
V: TRBV7-2

CDR3: CASRPSYTDTQYF
DNA: TGTGCAAGTCGCCCTAGCTACACAGATACGCAGTATTTT
size: -
length: 13
D: -
J: TRBJ2-3
V: TRBV12-2

CDR3: CASRGQGVAEAFEQYF
DNA: TGTGCCAGCAGGGGACAGGGGGTGGCGGAGGCTTTCGAGCAGTACTTC
size: -
length: 16
D: TRBD1
J: TRBJ2-7
V: TRBV11-2

CDR3: CASAPDRAREQYF
DNA: TGCGCCAGTGCCCCGGACCGAGCTAGGGAGCAGTACTTC
size: -
length: 13
D: -
J: TRBJ2-7
V: TRBV5-1

CDR3: CASSPRGALVKVEQYF
DNA: TGTGCCAGCTCACCTCGTGGAGCCCTCGTAAAGGTGGAGCAGTACTTC
size: -
length: 16
D: -
J: TRBJ2-7
V: TRBV18

CDR3: CAWSINGNQPQHF
DNA: TGTGCCTGGAGTATTAATGGGAATCAGCCCCAGCATTTT
size: -
length: 13
D: -
J: TRBJ1-5
V: TRBV30